The present entry profiles one T cell receptor beta chain with its context. Its antigen is unknown. With V trimmed by 10 bases and J by 1 base, 4 bases remained unmatched. The CDR3 runs 14 residues. CDR1 and CDR2 (germline): SNHLY, FYNNEI. These data originate in a study of molecular identifiers for immune sequencing clone quantification. Findings and limits, study-wide: Sizes of highly expanded clones could be underestimated through identical TCRs sharing a barcode.

TCRdb re-called the PCR reads through MiXCR, storing one row per CDR3 protein. The data show 400,000 to 600,000 distinct CDR3 sequences, about 22% seen once. The sample was naive CD8+ T cells from blood, with Jurkat cell RNA spiked in. Indicated subset: FACS-sorted CD8+CD4-CCR7+CD45RA+ naive T cells. V is TRBV2 and J is TRBJ2-3, with 11 positions matching TRBD2. The sequence came from a human donor in good health. Some libraries in this study had Jurkat cell RNA spiked in. CDR3 sequence reads: CANWGLAGTDTQYF. As DNA, the CDR3 is TGTGCCAACTGGGGACTAGCGGGCACAGATACGCAGTATTTT.